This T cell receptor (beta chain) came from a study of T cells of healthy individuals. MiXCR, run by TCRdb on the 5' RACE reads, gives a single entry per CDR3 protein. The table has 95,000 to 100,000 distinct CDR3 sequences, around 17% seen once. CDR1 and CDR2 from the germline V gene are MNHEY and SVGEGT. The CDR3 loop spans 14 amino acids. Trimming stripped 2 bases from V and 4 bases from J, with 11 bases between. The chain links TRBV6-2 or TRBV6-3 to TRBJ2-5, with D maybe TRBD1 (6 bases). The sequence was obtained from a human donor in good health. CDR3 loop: CASSYSDRTETQYF. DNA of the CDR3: TGTGCCAGCAGTTACAGTGACAGGACAGAGACCCAGTACTTC.